This TCR beta chain was found in a study of identical twins. Each CDR3 protein is one row after TCRdb ran MiXCR on the 5' RACE reads. Among 470,000 or so distinct CDR3 sequences listed, 24% were seen once. This clonotype was seen a single time. The CDR3 has 13 residues. Trimming shortened V by 1 base and J by 7 bases, and 8 bases separated the two germline ends. Germline CDR1 and CDR2: MGHRA and YSYEKL. These data also formed part of another study, on T cells expressing NK-cell markers.

The J gene is TRBJ1-5, the V gene TRBV4-1; maybe TRBD1 (5 bases). Sequencing input: CD4+ T cells sorted from blood. The source is a woman aged 18-29 years in good health. The CDR3 DNA reads TGCGCCAGCAGCCAAGCGTGGGACCAGCCCCAGCATTTT. Protein product: CASSQAWDQPQHF.